This record concerns one T cell receptor beta chain sequence. Per the study methods: Reference gene primer amplification in the assay estimated nucleated cell counts. TCRdb's table, derived via immunoSEQ multiplex PCR, lists solely in-frame clones and lacks some. V and J calls plus clone size are reproduced from that table; the DNA served to infer D and trimming. The table has around 170,000 clones, 88% seen once; the top ten hold about 26%. This sample is drawn from a study of blood T cell repertoires in COVID-19. Background on the study: Sources were T cells, B-cell-depleted T cells, or PBMCs; the material itself was cDNA or gDNA.

The V segment lost 5 bases and the J segment 10 bases; nucleotides outside the gene matches: 10. The germline CDR1 and CDR2 sequences are LNHDA and SQIVND (reference sequence). This CDR3 contains 13 residues. V and J are TRBV19 and TRBJ1-1; 7 bases agree with TRBD1. The sequencing sample was made of peripheral blood. The receptor was derived from a man between 60 and 75 years old with acute or convalescent COVID-19. As DNA, the CDR3 is TGTGCCAGTAGTGCCGGGACAGAGACTCGAGCTTTCTTT. Residues: CASSAGTETRAFF.